Listed here are 22 T cell receptor beta chains from one sample, sequenced in a study of blood T cell repertoires in COVID-19. Only in-frame clones appear in the TCRdb table, and some are missing; sequencing was by immunoSEQ multiplex PCR. The data show about 430,000 clones, nearly 90% seen once. Specimen: PBMCs or T cells enriched from blood (not recorded which). The source is a woman aged 18-29 years who had been exposed to COVID-19.

The chain employs TRBV28 and TRBJ1-5; 7 bases match TRBD1. The CDR3 consists of 16 residues. Germline CDR1 is MDHEN and CDR2 is SYDVKM. Trimming removed 3 bases from V and 3 bases from J; junction bases left unmatched: 8. CDR3 sequence reads: CASSLGPTGNNQPQHF. The DNA of the CDR3 is TGTGCCAGCAGTTTGGGTCCGACAGGGAACAATCAGCCCCAGCATTTT.

The chain recombines TRBV19 with TRBJ2-1; tentative D call: TRBD1 (6 bases). V dropped 4 bases and J dropped 4 bases, with 20 bases sitting between them. The CDR3 contains 17 residues. Per the germline V gene, CDR1 is LNHDA and CDR2 is SQIVND (reference sequence). The CDR3 bases are TGTGCCAGTAGTACTAAAGGGGGTGGGACGGCGTACAATGAGCAGTTCTTC. This gives the protein CASSTKGGGTAYNEQFF.

The chain is built from TRBV7-9 and TRBJ2-7, with D unresolved. The CDR3 consists of 13 residues. The V end was cut by 2 bases, the J end by 2 bases, with 7 bases between. Germline CDR1 and CDR2: SEHNR and FQNEAQ (reference sequence). CDR3 DNA sequence: TGTGCCAGCAGCTTACGAGAAACCTACGAGCAGTACTTC. It encodes CASSLRETYEQYF.

The sample holds one count of this clone. This chain connects TRBV4-2 to TRBJ2-7; 13 bases match TRBD2. The J segment lost 4 bases and the V segment lost 0 bases, leaving 6 bases of the junction unmatched. CDR1 and CDR2 (germline): LGHNA, YNFKEQ. The CDR3 sequence is 17 residues long. This CDR3 reads CASSQDGGTSGTYEQYF. The CDR3 region has the DNA TGTGCCAGCAGCCAAGATGGGGGGACTAGCGGGACTTACGAGCAGTACTTC.

The V gene is TRBV4-2, the J gene TRBJ2-3; TRBD2 matches 14 bases. CDR1 is LGHNA, CDR2 YNFKEQ, per germline. CDR3 length equals 16 residues. With V trimmed by 5 bases and J by 4 bases, 5 bases remained unmatched. CDR3 nucleotide sequence: TGTGCCAGCAGCTCTCGACTAGCGGGAGGGGCAGATACGCAGTATTTT. Translated: CASSSRLAGGADTQYF.

This clone was observed a handful of times. Here the CDR3 DNA reads TGTGCCAGCAGTGATTCTGGGAGGGGCTACACCTTC. Translating gives CASSDSGRGYTF. The J gene is TRBJ1-2, the V gene TRBV2; D gene unclear. Trimming cost V 3 bases and J 8 bases, with 10 bases left between them. Germline CDR1 SNHLY, CDR2 FYNNEI. CDR3 size: 12 residues.

The rearrangement links TRBV19 to TRBJ2-7; 7 bases map to TRBD1. This CDR3 has 15 amino acids. The V and J ends lost 0 bases and 2 bases, in that order; junction bases with no gene match: 4. CDR1 LNHDA and CDR2 SQIVND come from the germline V gene (reference sequence). CDR3 bases: TGTGCCAGTAGTATAGATAACAGGGGAACCTACGAGCAGTACTTC. Protein product: CASSIDNRGTYEQYF.

The chain employs TRBV2 and TRBJ1-1, with 7 nucleotides matching TRBD1. The CDR3 extends over 16 amino acids. V lost 6 bases and J lost 1; bases outside the gene matches: 11. Germline-derived CDR1 and CDR2 are SNHLY and FYNNEI. The CDR3 DNA sequence: TGTGCCAGCAGCGACGGGGGGGACAGCCAGAACACTGAAGCTTTCTTT. As protein: CASSDGGDSQNTEAFF.

The chain couples TRBV4-1 to TRBJ1-1; maybe TRBD1 (5 bases). Trimming took 1 base from V and 10 from J, leaving 13 bases between them. The germline gives CDR1 MGHRA, CDR2 YSYEKL. This CDR3 is 13 amino acids long. CDR3 amino acids: CASSQGEGNRAFF. The CDR3 coding sequence is TGCGCCAGCAGCCAAGGGGAGGGGAACCGAGCTTTCTTT.

This clone was detected only a few times. CDR3: CASSPSGAALQETQYF. CDR3 nucleotides: TGCGCCAGCAGCCCCTCTGGGGCGGCGCTTCAAGAGACCCAGTACTTC. This chain connects TRBV4-1 to TRBJ2-5; tentatively, D is TRBD1 (5 bases). The CDR3 is 16 residues long. Germline V gives CDR1 MGHRA, CDR2 YSYEKL. The germline V and J ends were trimmed by 4 bases and 2 bases, with 17 bases remaining between them.

The chain combines TRBV5-8 with TRBJ2-7, with D unresolved. The length of the CDR3 is 12 residues. CDR1 and CDR2 (germline): SGHTS, YDEGEE. Deletions cut 2 bases from V and 2 bases from J, with 5 bases between. The CDR3 DNA reads as TGTGCCAGCAGCTTCTCGGCCTACGAGCAGTACTTC. Translating it yields CASSFSAYEQYF.

This clone was observed a single time. The chain employs TRBV19 and TRBJ1-5; D ambiguous. Germline V gene data show CDR1 as LNHDA and CDR2 as SQIVND (reference sequence). Trimming removed 3 bases at V and 6 bases at J, with 15 bases between. CDR3 size: 15 residues. The CDR3 DNA sequence: TGTGCCAGTAGTATTTGGCACGCCAACCCTCAGCCCCAGCATTTT. Amino acids: CASSIWHANPQPQHF.

This sequence joins TRBV7-2 and TRBJ1-6; perhaps TRBD1 as D (6 bases). The CDR3 has 14 residues. Germline CDR1 reads SGHTA; CDR2 reads FQGNSA. V was clipped by 2 bases and J by 9 bases, with 11 bases between them. The CDR3 here is CASSLSQGSSPLHF. The DNA for the CDR3 is TGTGCCAGCAGCTTATCACAGGGTAGTTCACCCCTCCACTTT. Full variable domain (missing parts from reference TRBV7-2 and TRBJ1-6): GAGVSQSPSNKVTEKGKDVELRCDPISGHTALYWYRQSLGQGLEFLIYFQGNSAPDKSGLPSDRFSAERTGGSVSTLTIQRTQQEDSAVYLCASSLSQGSSPLHFGNGTRLTVT.

The DNA of the CDR3 is TGTGCCACCAAACACAGGGACACTGAAGCTTTCTTT. This codes for CATKHRDTEAFF. J is TRBJ1-1 and V is TRBV6-5; possibly TRBD1 for D (6 bases). Germline V gene sequence: CDR1 MNHEY, CDR2 SVGAGI. Trimming stripped 10 bases from V and 3 bases from J, with 12 bases between. The CDR3 has 12 residues.

The chain carries TRBV12-3 or TRBV12-4 and TRBJ1-1, with 11 bases aligning to TRBD1. There are 13 residues in the CDR3. The V segment lost 0 bases and the J segment 10 bases; nucleotides outside the gene matches: 1. CDR3 coding DNA: TGTGCCAGCAGTTTAGCCGGGACAGGGGGAGCTTTCTTT. Translation gives CASSLAGTGGAFF.

This clone was found a few times. The chain has TRBV9 and TRBJ1-1; 7 positions match TRBD1. The CDR3 is made up of 16 amino acids. CDR1 and CDR2 from the germline V gene are SGDLS and YYNGEE. J was trimmed by 1 base and V by 0 bases; bases with no gene match: 6. For the CDR3, the DNA is TGTGCCAGCAGCGTAGGGATTACAGGGGAGAACACTGAAGCTTTCTTT. Protein: CASSVGITGENTEAFF.

The V gene is TRBV18, the J gene TRBJ1-5; 9 bases map to TRBD1. Germline assignment: CDR1 KGHSH and CDR2 LQKENI. V lost 0 bases and J lost 2; bases outside the gene matches: 2. CDR3 length: 16 residues. CDR3 DNA: TGTGCCAGCTCACCACCTACAGGGGGCGGCAATCAGCCCCAGCATTTT. It yields the protein CASSPPTGGGNQPQHF.

This rearrangement joins TRBV28 to TRBJ2-1; no clear D gene. CDR1 is MDHEN, CDR2 SYDVKM, per germline. V gave up 4 bases and J gave up 4 bases, with 11 bases separating them. This CDR3 region has 14 residues. CDR3 sequence: CASSWVTRYNEQFF. CDR3 bases: TGTGCCAGCAGTTGGGTGACACGTTACAATGAGCAGTTCTTC.

This sequence joins TRBV28 and TRBJ2-2; unclear D gene. Germline CDR1 is MDHEN and CDR2 is SYDVKM. Trimming removed 3 bases from V and 1 base from J, with 6 bases in between. The CDR3 has 14 amino acids. CDR3: CASSFVGNTGELFF. The CDR3, as DNA: TGTGCCAGCAGTTTCGTCGGGAACACCGGGGAGCTGTTTTTT.

This sequence joins TRBV7-2 and TRBJ1-4, with a possible D match to TRBD1 (6 bases). Per the germline V gene, CDR1 is SGHTA and CDR2 is FQGNSA. The CDR3 is made up of 16 amino acids. Trimming removed 0 bases at V and 3 bases at J, with 11 bases between. The CDR3 DNA sequence: TGTGCCAGCAGCTTAGCTCCGGGGGGCTCTAATGAAAAACTGTTTTTT. Translating gives CASSLAPGGSNEKLFF.

The V gene is TRBV7-6, the J gene TRBJ2-1; 10 positions agree with TRBD2. With 2 bases clipped from V and 1 base from J, the junction kept 5 bases outside the gene matches. Germline lookup yields CDR1 SGHVS and CDR2 FNYEAQ. This CDR3 is 17 amino acids long. CDR3 in amino acids: CASSLRLAGVSYNEQFF. In DNA, the CDR3 is TGTGCCAGCAGCTTACGCCTAGCGGGGGTGTCCTACAATGAGCAGTTCTTC.

This sequence joins TRBV7-9 and TRBJ2-1; 8 bases are a match to TRBD1. The germline CDR1 and CDR2 sequences are SEHNR and FQNEAQ (reference sequence). With 8 bases clipped from V and 3 bases from J, the junction kept 6 bases outside the gene matches. This CDR3 is 14 amino acids long. The CDR3 loop is CASETGVGYNEQFF. CDR3 coding DNA: TGTGCCAGCGAGACAGGGGTGGGCTACAATGAGCAGTTCTTC. The full variable domain, with the rest looked up from reference TRBV7-9 and TRBJ2-1, is DTGVSQNPRHKITKRGQNVTFRCDPISEHNRLYWYRQTLGQGPEFLTYFQNEAQLEKSRLLSDRFSAERPKGSFSTLEIQRTEQGDSAMYLCASETGVGYNEQFFGPGTRLTVL.